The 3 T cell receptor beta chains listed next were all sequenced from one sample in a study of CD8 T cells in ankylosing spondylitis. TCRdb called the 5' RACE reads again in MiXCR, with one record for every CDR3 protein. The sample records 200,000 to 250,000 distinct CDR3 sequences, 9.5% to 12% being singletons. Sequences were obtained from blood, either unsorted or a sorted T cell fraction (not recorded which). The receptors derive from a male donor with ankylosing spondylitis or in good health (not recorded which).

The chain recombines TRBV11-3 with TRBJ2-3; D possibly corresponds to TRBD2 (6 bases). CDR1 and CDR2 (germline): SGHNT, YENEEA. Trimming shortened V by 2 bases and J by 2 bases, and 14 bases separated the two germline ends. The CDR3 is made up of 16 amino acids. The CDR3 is CASSLSLSGATDTQYF. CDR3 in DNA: TGTGCCAGCAGCTTATCTCTTAGCGGAGCCACAGATACGCAGTATTTT.

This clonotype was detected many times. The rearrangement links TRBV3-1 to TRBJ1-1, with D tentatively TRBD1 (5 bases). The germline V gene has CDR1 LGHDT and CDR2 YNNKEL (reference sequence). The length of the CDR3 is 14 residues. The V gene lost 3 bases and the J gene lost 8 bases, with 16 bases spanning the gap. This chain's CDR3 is CASSHRDGREEAFF. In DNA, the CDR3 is TGTGCCAGCAGCCATCGGGACGGGAGAGAAGAAGCTTTCTTT.

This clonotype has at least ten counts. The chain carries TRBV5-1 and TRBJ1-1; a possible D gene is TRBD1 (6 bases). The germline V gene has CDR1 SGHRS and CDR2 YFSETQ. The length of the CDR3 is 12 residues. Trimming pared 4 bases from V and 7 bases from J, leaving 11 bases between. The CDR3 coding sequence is TGCGCCAGCAGCATGGAGGGGGTTGAAGCTTTCTTT. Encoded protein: CASSMEGVEAFF.